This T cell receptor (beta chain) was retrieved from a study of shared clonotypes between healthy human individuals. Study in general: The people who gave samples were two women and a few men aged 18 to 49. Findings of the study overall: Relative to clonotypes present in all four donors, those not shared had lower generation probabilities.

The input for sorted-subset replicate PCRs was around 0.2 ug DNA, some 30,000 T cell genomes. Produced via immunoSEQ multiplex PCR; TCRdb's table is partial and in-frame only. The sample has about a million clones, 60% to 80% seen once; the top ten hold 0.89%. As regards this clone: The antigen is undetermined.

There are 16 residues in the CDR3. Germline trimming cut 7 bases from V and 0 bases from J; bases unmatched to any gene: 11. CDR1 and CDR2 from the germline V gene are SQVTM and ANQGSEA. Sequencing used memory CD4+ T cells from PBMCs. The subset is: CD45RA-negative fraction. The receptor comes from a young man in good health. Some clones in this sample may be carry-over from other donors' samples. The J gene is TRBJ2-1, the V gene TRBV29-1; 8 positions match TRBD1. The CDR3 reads CSGGATGASSYNEQFF. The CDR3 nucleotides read TGCAGCGGGGGGGCGACAGGGGCGAGCTCCTACAATGAGCAGTTCTTC.